This T cell receptor (beta chain) was recovered during a study of cytomegalovirus exposure and HLA in healthy donors. It was with 60 Vbeta and 13 Jbeta primers that the PCR ran. Data came from immunoSEQ multiplex PCR; TCRdb stores just in-frame clones and leaves some out. The sample contains more than 85,000 clones, approximately 69% of which appear only once. V lost 4 bases, J lost 2 bases, and 12 bases lay in between. Germline CDR1 is GTSNPN and CDR2 is SVGIG (reference sequence). This CDR3 comprises 14 residues. This receptor was obtained from a man aged 30 to 39 in good health and CMV-seronegative. The chain links TRBV30 to TRBJ2-1; D is possibly TRBD1 (6 bases). Sequencing was done on a sample of PBMCs. CDR3 loop: CAWKRGLTYNEQFF. The CDR3 DNA reads TGTGCCTGGAAAAGGGGGTTAACCTACAATGAGCAGTTCTTC.